This T cell receptor (beta chain) was sequenced in a study of OX40 agonist ivuxolimab in advanced cancers. Study-wide results and limits: CD4+ and CD8+ blood T cells expanded clonally by week 6 at 0.1 to 3.0 mg/kg. Undetermined was the antigen specificity of the expanded peripheral T cells.

The assay was immunoSEQ multiplex PCR, and TCRdb's table has in-frame clones only and misses some. The data hold around 53,000 clones, with about 86% observed a single time. Concerning this clone itself: Its antigen is not known.

The germline gives CDR1 SGHAT, CDR2 FQNNGV. Deletions cut 5 bases from V and 5 bases from J, with 22 bases between. CDR3 size: 17 residues. The chain carries TRBV11-2 and TRBJ2-1; no firm D call. This sample comprised CD4+ or CD8+ T cells sorted from blood, obtained in a trial of the OX40 agonist ivuxolimab. This receptor was obtained from an adult with an advanced solid tumor such as melanoma, head and neck, liver or kidney cancer. In DNA, the CDR3 is TGTGCCAGCAGCCTAAGAACTGGGATTTTGGGCAACAATGAGCAGTTCTTC. Its translation is CASSLRTGILGNNEQFF.